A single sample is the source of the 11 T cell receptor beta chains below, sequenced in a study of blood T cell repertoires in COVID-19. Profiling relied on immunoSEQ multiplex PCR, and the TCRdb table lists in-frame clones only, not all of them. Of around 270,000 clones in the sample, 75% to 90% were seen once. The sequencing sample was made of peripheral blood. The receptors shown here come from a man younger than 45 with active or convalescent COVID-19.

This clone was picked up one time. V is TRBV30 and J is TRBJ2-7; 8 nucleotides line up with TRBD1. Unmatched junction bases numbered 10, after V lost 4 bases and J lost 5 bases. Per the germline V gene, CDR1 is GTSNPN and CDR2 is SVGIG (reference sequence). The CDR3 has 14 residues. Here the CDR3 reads CAWTGQAHPDEQYF. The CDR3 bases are TGTGCCTGGACGGGACAGGCCCATCCCGACGAGCAGTACTTC.

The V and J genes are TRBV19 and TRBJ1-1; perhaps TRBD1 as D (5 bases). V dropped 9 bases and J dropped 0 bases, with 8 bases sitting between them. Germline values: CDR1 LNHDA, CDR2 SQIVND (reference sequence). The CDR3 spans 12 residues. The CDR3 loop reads CARIQVNTEAFF. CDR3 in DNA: TGTGCCAGAATACAGGTGAACACTGAAGCTTTCTTT.

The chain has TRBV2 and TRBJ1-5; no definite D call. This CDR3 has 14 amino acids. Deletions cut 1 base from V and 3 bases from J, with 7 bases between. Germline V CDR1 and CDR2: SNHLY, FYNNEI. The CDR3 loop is CASSEEEPNQPQHF. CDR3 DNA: TGTGCCAGCAGTGAAGAGGAGCCCAATCAGCCCCAGCATTTT.

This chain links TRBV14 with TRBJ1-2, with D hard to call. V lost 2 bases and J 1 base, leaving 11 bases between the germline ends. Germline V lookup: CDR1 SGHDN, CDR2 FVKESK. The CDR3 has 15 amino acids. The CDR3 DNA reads TGTGCCAGCAGCCAATCGGACGGACTTAACTATGGCTACACCTTC. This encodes CASSQSDGLNYGYTF.

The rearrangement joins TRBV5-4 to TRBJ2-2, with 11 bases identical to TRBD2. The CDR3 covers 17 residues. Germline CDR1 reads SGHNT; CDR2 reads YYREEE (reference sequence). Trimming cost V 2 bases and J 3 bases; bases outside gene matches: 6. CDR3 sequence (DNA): TGTGCCAGCAGCTTCCGTAGCGGGGGGGCATACACCGGGGAGCTGTTTTTT. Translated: CASSFRSGGAYTGELFF.

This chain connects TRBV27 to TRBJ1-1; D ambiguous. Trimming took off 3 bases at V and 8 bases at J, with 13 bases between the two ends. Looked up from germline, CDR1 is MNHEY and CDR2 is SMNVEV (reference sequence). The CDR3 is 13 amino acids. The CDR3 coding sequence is TGTGCCAGCAGTTTCTCGGGTTATGGCGAAGCTTTCTTT. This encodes CASSFSGYGEAFF.

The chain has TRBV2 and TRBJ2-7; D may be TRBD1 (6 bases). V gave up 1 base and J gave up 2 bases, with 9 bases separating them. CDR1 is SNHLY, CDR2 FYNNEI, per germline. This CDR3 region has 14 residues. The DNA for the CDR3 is TGTGCCAGCAGTGAAGTAGGGACAACCTACGAGCAGTACTTC. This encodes CASSEVGTTYEQYF. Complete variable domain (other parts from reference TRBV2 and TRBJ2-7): EPEVTQTPSHQVTQMGQEVILRCVPISNHLYFYWYRQILGQKVEFLVSFYNNEISEKSEIFDDQFSVERPDGSNFTLKIRSTKLEDSAMYFCASSEVGTTYEQYFGPGTRLTVT.

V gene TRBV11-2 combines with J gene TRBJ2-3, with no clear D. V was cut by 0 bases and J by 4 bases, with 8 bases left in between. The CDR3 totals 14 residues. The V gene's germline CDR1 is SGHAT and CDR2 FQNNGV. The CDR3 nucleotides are TGTGCCAGCAGCTTAGATAGTCCTTCAGATACGCAGTATTTT. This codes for CASSLDSPSDTQYF.

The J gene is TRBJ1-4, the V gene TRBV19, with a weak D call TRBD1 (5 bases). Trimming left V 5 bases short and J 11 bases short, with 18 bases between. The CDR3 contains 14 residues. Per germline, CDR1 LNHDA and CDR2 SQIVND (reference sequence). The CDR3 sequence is CASSQVAGMAKLFF. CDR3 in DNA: TGTGCCAGTAGTCAAGTGGCAGGGATGGCCAAACTGTTTTTT.

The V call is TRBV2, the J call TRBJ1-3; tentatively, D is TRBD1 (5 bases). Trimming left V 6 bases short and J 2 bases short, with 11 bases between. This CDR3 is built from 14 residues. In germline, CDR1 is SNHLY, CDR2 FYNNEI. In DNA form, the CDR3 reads TGTGCCAGCAGAACCCAGGGAACTGGAAACACCATATATTTT. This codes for CASRTQGTGNTIYF.

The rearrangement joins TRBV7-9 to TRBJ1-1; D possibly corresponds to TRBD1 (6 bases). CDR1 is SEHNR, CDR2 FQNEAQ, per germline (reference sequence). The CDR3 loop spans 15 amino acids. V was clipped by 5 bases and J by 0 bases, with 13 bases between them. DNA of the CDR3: TGTGCCAGCAGCCCGTCCGACAGGTTGAACACTGAAGCTTTCTTT. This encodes CASSPSDRLNTEAFF.